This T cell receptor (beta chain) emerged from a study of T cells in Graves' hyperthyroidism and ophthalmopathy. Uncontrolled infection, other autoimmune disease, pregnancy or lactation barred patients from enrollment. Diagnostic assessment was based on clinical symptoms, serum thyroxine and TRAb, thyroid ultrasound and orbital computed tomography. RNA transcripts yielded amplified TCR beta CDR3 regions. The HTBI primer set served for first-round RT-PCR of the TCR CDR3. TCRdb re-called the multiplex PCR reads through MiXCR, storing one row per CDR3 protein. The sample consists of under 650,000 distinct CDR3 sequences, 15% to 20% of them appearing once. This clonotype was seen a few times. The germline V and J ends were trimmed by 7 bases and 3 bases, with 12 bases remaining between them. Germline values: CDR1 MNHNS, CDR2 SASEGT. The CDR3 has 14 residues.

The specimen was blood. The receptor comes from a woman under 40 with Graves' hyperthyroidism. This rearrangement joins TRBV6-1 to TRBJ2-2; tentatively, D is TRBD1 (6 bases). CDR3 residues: CASKGVVDTGELFF. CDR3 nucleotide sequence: TGTGCCAGCAAGGGGGTAGTAGACACCGGGGAGCTGTTTTTT.